This T cell receptor beta chain came from a study of identical twins (dated by TCRdb to 2015 to 2016). About the investigation overall: To test whether fetal clonotypes persist, the study used deep sequencing on TCR alpha and beta repertoires from monozygotic twins, unrelated adults of various ages, and cord blood. To rule out contamination, the twin experiments were replicated at different times with different library preparation protocols.

Library preparation used 5' RACE. Sequencing instrument: Illumina HiSeq 2000. A universal primer binding site was added through template switching, and the final cDNA carried a unique molecular identifier so that TCR cDNA molecules could be counted accurately. Specific primers in the conserved constant-segment region were used to synthesize first-strand cDNA for TCR alpha and beta chains. To control for contamination, every cDNA library was double barcoded, receiving both a SMART-Mk sample barcode and Illumina barcodes. TruSeq adapter sequences, together with Illumina sample barcodes, were added in two successive PCR steps. Sequencing of the TCR alpha and beta cDNA libraries was done on the Illumina HiSeq platform using custom primers. As for the original processing: Raw reads were processed with MiGEC to extract unique molecular identifiers, and MiXCR was used to determine CDR3 positions. Recombination models were inferred per individual with the repgenHMM and IGoR tools using an EM algorithm. The tcR package in R was used for shared clonotype analysis, with sharing normalized by the product of cloneset sizes. To study raw recombination without the effects of thymic and clonal selection, out-of-frame nonproductive sequences were analyzed. TCRdb reworked the public reads: Q25 trimming with fastp, MiXCR clone assembly, productive beta chains retained. All rows with the same CDR3 protein become a single entry with the most common DNA and genes. The V and J calls and clone size come from TCRdb's table, not from the authors' own analysis. The sample has 500,000 or so distinct CDR3 sequences on record, around 20% of them singletons. Approximately 0.95% of the sample is held by the ten biggest clonotypes.

This clonotype was found a few times. This clone's antigen is unknown. No quality values exist for individual bases; no much larger clone is one base distant. The germline V gene (reference sequence) specifies DFQATT as CDR1 and SNEGSKA as CDR2. V and J are truncated by 4 bases and 7 bases respectively, leaving an intervening sequence of 10 bases. The CDR3 measures 11 amino acids from cysteine to phenylalanine. Only the CDR3 part of the read is kept: 33 bases, read in frame from the first base. Summary of the overall study and its limitations: Abundant cord blood beta clonotypes had fewer insertions, young adult naive repertoires showed a similar but weaker trend, and memory repertoires showed no such trend. Compared with coincidental sharing between unrelated individuals, out-of-frame TCR alpha sequences shared between twins showed an excess of sequences with low generation probability. In monozygotic twins, recombination models systematically underestimated out-of-frame TCR alpha sharing, but the models matched the sharing seen between unrelated individuals. Zero-insertion analyses could be partly confounded by invariant T cells such as MAIT and iNKT, though diverse VJ usage argued against such confounding for most clonotypes. Conclusions relied on cross-sectional statistical analysis, since the same donors could not be followed over many years. A weaker excess of twin sharing was found in beta out-of-frame sequences because the signal-to-noise ratio was lowered by fewer shared sequences.

All donors were healthy Caucasians. Three pairs of female monozygotic twins, all aged 18 to 29 years, made up the twin cohort. Positive isolation kits from Invitrogen were used to isolate CD4+ and CD8+ T cell populations. The sample also formed part of further work on T cells expressing NK-cell markers. The second study's authors report: In sorted CD3+CD56+NKG2C+, CD3+CD56+NKG2C- and CD3+CD56-NKG2C+ T-cell subsets from eight donors, TCR beta-chain repertoires were profiled. Among the eight sequenced donors, seven were HCMV-seropositive and one was HCMV-seronegative. In several experiments an anti-gammadeltaTCR antibody was added to restrict sorting to alphabetaTCR-expressing T cells. In six donors, the dominant CD3+CD56+NKG2C+ clonotypes were among the top 10 CD8+ clonotypes and accounted for about 1.0-7.5% of CD8+ T cells. Those dominant clonotypes were again the most abundant among CD3+CD56-NKG2C+ cells in several donors, at 28.3-60.1%. It remained unclear whether the expanded NKG2C-expressing T cell clones were specific for HCMV antigens. All eight donors whose samples were sequenced were randomly selected healthy volunteers, three of them men and five women. HCMV serostatus was determined by detecting HCMV-specific IgG in serum with a commercial ELISA kit. MIGEC handled demultiplexing of the reads and grouping by UMI, while MiTCR was used to assemble and quantify clonotypes. To remove erroneous sequences, TCR cDNA sequences were retained only when supported by two or more reads. The tcR package was used for downstream repertoire analysis, with clonotypes matched between fractions based on CDR3 nucleotide sequence plus V segment. VDJmatch was used to annotate antigen specificity against VDJdb, with one amino acid substitution allowed in CDR3.

The origin of this receptor is a woman younger than 35 in good health. The chain couples TRBV20-1 to TRBJ1-2, with an unclear D gene assignment. What was sequenced was CD4+ T cells sorted from blood. The CDR3: CSATAVGGYTF. The DNA sequence is as follows: TGCAGTGCTACAGCAGTGGGTGGCTACACCTTC.